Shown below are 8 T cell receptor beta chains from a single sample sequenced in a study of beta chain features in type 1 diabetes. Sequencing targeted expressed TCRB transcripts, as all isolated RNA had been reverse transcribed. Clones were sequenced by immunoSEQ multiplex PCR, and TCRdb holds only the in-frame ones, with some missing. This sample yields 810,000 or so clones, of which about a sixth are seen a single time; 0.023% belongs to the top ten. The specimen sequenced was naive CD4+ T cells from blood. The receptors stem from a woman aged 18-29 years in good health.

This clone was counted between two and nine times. The CDR3 region is CASSLYGRKPYEQYF. Here the CDR3 DNA reads TGTGCCAGCAGCTTATACGGCAGGAAGCCCTACGAGCAGTACTTC. The rearrangement uses TRBV11-2 and TRBJ2-7; no clear D. V shed 2 bases and J shed 2 bases, with 13 bases lying between them. CDR3 size: 15 residues. Germline V gives CDR1 SGHAT, CDR2 FQNNGV.

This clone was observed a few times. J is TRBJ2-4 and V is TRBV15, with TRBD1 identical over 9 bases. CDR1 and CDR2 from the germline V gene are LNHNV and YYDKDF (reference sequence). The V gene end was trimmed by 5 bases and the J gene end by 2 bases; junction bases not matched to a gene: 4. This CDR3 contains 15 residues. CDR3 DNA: TGTGCCACCAGCGGACAGGGGAAATCCAAAAACATTCAGTACTTC. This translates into CATSGQGKSKNIQYF.

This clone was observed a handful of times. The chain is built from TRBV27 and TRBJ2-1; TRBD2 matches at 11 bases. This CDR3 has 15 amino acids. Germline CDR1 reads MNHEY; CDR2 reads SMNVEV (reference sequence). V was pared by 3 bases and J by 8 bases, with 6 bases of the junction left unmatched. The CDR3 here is CASSFASGRRYEQFF. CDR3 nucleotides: TGTGCCAGCAGTTTTGCTAGCGGGAGGCGGTATGAGCAGTTCTTC.

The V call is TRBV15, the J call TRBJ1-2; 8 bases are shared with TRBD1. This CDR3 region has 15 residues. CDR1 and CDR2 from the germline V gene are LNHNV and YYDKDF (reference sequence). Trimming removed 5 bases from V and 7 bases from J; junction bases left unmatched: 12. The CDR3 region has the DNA TGTGCCACCAGCCGCGTACGGACAGGGAATAGTGGCTACACCTTC. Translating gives CATSRVRTGNSGYTF.

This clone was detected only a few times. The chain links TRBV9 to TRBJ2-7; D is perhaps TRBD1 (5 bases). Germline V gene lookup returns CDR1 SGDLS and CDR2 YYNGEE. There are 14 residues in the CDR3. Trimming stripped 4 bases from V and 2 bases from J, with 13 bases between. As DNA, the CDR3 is TGTGCCAGCAGCAAGACAGTCAGGCCCTACGAGCAGTACTTC. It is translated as CASSKTVRPYEQYF.

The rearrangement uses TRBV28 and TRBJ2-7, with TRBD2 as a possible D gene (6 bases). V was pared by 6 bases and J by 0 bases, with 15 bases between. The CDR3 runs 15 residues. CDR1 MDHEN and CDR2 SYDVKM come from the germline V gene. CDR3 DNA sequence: TGTGCCAGCAGGGGAGGCGGGACCTCCTCCTACGAGCAGTACTTC. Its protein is CASRGGGTSSYEQYF.

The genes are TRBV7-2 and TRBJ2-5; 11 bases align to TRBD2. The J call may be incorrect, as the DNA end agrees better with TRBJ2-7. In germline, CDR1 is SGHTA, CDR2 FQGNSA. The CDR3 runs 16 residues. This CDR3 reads CASSLSVTSGSYEQYF. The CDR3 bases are TGTGCCAGCAGCCTTTCGGTCACTAGCGGGAGTTACGAGCAGTACTTC.

The CDR3 loop reads CASSEGTGANVLTF. CDR3 in DNA: TGCGCCAGCAGTGAGGGGACTGGGGCCAACGTCCTGACTTTC. This chain joins TRBV10-1 and TRBJ2-6; D not resolved. The ends were cut back, 2 bases at V and 2 bases at J, with 4 bases in the middle. The CDR3 totals 14 residues. Per the germline V gene, CDR1 is WNHNN and CDR2 is SYGVQD (reference sequence).